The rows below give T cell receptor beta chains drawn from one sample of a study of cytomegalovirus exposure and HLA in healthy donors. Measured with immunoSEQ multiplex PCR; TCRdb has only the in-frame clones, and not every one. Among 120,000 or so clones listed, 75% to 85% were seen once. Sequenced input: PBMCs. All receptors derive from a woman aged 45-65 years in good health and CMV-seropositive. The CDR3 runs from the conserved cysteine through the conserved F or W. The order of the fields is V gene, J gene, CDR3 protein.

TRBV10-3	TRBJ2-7	CAISEGTNCEQYF
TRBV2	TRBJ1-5	CASSDRGSQPQHF
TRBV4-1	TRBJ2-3	CASSLSPYTDTQYF
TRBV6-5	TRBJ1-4	CASRFQGAGGEKLFF
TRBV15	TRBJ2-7	CATSRDSSYEQYF
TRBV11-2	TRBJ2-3	CASSLVGQGARDTQYF
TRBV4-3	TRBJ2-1	CASSQNPPGQSSYNEQFF
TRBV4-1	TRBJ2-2	CASSQLSGGLGGELFF
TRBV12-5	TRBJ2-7	CASGLVTGFGEQYF
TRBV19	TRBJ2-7	CASSHLQGDYEQYF
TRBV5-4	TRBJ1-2	CASSSGNYGYTF
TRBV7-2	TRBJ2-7	CASSSGLAGPQQYF
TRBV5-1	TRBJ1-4	CASSQLQTGNEKLFF
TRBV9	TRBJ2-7	CASSEGLADSYEQYF
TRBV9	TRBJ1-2	CASSLMSSFIPYGYTF
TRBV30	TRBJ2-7	CAWSVGGAYEQYF
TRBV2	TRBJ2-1	CASRVGQANNEQFF
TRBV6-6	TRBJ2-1	CASSYSAYNEQFF
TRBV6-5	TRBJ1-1	CASSAVLLNTEAFF
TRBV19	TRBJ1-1	CASSSQGGTEAFF
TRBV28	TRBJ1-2	CASSFSGKEAFNYGYTF
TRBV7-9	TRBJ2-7	CASSSSGYYEQYF
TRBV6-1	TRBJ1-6	CASSPSSYNSPLHF
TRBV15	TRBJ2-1	CATSTDNEQFF
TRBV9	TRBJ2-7	CASSVGGSSYEQYF
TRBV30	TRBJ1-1	CARTGQMNTEAFF
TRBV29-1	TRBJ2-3	CSVEGSLLSTDTQYF
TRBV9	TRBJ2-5	CASSAWGGRETQYF
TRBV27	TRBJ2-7	CASQTSAESYEQYF
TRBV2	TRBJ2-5	CASSTGRPYF
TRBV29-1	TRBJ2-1	CSVGVAGGPYEQFF
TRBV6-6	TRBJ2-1	CASSYSGGGARDEQFF
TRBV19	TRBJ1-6	CASSIDVGFSPLHF
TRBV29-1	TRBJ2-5	CSVVHRLSQETQYF
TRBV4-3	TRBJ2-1	CASGFRRAPNEQFF
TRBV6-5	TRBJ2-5	CASSSGWTGMETQYF
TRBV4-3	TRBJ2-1	CASSQETGGSGEQFF
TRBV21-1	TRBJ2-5	CASSKGQGETQYF
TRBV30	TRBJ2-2	CAWRTSGRYGGELFF
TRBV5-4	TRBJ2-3	CASSFGLAGADTQYF
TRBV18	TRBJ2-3	CASSPREGLGTDTQYF
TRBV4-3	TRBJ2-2	CASSQEVWRGVVDTGELFF